This T cell receptor (beta chain) is drawn from a study of CD4 and CD8 cells across lung adenocarcinoma regions. Only a few counts were recorded for this clonotype. The CDR3 is made up of 14 amino acids. The germline CDR1 and CDR2 sequences are SGHVS and FQNEAQ. With 3 bases removed from V and 3 bases from J, the gap between germline ends came to 11 bases. TCRdb re-called the PCR reads through MiXCR, storing one row per CDR3 protein. This table has about 7,700 distinct CDR3 sequences, roughly 52% appearing once. The patients had localized lung adenocarcinoma, a non-small cell subtype. This TCR derives from a female donor with lung adenocarcinoma. The CD4 and CD8 labels of this study may be unreliable. The chain recombines TRBV7-8 with TRBJ1-2; D gene uncertain. The material sequenced was CD8+ T cells from the center of a lung tumor. DNA of the CDR3: TGTGCCAGCAGCTTGGCCCAAAGGGACTATGGCTACACCTTC. It encodes CASSLAQRDYGYTF. Full variable domain (rest looked up from reference TRBV7-8 and TRBJ1-2): GAGVSQSPRYKVAKRGQDVALRCDPISGHVSLFWYQQALGQGPEFLTYFQNEAQLDKSGLPSDRFFAERPEGSVSTLKIQRTQQEDSAVYLCASSLAQRDYGYTFGSGTRLTVV.